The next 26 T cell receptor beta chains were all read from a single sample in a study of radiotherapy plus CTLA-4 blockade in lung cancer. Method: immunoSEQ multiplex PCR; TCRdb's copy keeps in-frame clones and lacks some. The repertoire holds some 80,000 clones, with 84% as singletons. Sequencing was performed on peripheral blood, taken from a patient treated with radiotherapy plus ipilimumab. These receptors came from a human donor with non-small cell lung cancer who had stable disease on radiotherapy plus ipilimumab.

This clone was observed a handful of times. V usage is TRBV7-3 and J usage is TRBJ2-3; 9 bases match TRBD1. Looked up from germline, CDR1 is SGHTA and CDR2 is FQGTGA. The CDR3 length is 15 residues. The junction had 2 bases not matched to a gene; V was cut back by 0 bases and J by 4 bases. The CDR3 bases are TGTGCCAGCAGCTTAACGGGACAGGGTGCAGATACGCAGTATTTT. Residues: CASSLTGQGADTQYF.

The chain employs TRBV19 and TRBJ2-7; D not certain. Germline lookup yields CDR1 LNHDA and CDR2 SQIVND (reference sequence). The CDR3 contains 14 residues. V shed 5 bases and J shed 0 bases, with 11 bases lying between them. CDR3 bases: TGTGCCAGTAGTCCCCTCCTGAGCTCCTACGAGCAGTACTTC. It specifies CASSPLLSSYEQYF.

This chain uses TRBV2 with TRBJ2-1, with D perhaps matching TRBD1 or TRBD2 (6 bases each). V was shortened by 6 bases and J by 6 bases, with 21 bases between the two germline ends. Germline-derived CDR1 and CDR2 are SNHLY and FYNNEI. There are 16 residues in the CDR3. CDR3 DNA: TGTGCCAGCAGGGACGAGGGGGACTGGTTTTCCAATGAGCAGTTCTTC. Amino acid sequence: CASRDEGDWFSNEQFF.

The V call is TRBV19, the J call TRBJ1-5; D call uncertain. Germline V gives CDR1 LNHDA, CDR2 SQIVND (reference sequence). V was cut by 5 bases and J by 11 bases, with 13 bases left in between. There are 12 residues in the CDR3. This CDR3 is CASSSIGESQHF. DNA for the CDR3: TGTGCCAGTAGTTCCATAGGCGAGTCCCAGCATTTT. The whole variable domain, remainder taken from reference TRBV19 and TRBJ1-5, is DGGITQSPKYLFRKEGQNVTLSCEQNLNHDAMYWYRQDPGQGLRLIYYSQIVNDFQKGDIAEGYSVSREKKESFPLTVTSAQKNPTAFYLCASSSIGESQHFGDGTRLSIL.

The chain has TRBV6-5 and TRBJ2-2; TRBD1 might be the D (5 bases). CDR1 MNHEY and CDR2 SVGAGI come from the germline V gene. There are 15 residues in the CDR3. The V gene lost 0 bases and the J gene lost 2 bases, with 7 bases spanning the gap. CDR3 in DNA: TGTGCCAGCAGTTACTCGGACACAAACACCGGGGAGCTGTTTTTT. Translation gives CASSYSDTNTGELFF.

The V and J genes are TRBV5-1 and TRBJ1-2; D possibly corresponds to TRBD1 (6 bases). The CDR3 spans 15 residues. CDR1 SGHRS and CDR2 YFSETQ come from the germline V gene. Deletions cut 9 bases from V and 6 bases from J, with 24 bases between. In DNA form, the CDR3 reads TGCGCCACCTCTGGGGGGGGCCTTGGAGGCGATGGCTACACCTTC. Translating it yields CATSGGGLGGDGYTF.

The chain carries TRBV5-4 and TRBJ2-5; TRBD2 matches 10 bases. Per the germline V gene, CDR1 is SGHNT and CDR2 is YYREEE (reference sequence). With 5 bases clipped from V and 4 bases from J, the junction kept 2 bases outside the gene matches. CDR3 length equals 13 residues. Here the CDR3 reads CASSKREGETQYF. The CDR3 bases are TGTGCCAGCAGTAAGCGGGAGGGAGAGACCCAGTACTTC.

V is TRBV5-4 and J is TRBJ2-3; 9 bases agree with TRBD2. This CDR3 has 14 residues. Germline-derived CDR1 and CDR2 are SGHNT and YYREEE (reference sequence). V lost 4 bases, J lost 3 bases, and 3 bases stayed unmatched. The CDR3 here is CASSLSGGTDTQYF. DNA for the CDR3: TGTGCCAGCAGCCTTAGCGGGGGTACAGATACGCAGTATTTT.

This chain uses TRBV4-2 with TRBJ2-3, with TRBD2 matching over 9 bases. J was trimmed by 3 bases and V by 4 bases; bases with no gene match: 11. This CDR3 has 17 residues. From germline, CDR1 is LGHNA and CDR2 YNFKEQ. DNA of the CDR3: TGTGCCAGCAGCCCCCAGGGGACAAGCGGGAGGACAGATACGCAGTATTTT. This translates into CASSPQGTSGRTDTQYF.

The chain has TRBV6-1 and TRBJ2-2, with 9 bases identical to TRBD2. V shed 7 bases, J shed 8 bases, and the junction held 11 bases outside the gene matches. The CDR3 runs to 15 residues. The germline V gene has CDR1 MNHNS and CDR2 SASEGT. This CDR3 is CASKVGAGGTGELFF. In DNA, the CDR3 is TGTGCCAGCAAAGTCGGCGCGGGGGGGACTGGGGAGCTGTTTTTT.

The CDR3 nucleotides read TGTGCCAGCAGCCATCTGACAGGGGGCGCCCCATACGAGCAGTACTTC. This encodes CASSHLTGGAPYEQYF. The V gene is TRBV14, the J gene TRBJ2-5, with 10 bases matching TRBD1. The end of the DNA is better explained by TRBJ2-7, so the J call may be wrong. The CDR3 covers 16 residues. Germline V CDR1 and CDR2: SGHDN, FVKESK.

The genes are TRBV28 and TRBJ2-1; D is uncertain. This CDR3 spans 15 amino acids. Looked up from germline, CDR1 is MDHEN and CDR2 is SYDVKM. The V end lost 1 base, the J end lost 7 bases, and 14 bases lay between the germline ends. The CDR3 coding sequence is TGTGCCAGCAGTTTATATGGCTCCCACCGTAATGAGCAGTTCTTC. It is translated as CASSLYGSHRNEQFF.

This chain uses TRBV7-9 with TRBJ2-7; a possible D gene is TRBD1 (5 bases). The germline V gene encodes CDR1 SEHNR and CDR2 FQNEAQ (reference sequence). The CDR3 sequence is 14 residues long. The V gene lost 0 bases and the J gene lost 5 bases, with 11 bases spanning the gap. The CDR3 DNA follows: TGTGCCAGCAGCTTAGCGCAGGGTTCCCACGAGCAGTACTTC. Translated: CASSLAQGSHEQYF.

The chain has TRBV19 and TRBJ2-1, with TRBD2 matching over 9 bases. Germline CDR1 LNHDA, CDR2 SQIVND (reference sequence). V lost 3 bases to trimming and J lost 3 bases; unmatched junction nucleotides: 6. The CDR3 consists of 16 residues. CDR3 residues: CASSMRLADFYNEQFF. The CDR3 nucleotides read TGTGCCAGTAGTATGAGACTAGCGGATTTCTACAATGAGCAGTTCTTC.

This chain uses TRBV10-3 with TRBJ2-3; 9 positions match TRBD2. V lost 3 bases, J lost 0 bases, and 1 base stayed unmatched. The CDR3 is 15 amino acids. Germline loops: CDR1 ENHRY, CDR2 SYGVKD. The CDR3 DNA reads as TGTGCCATCAGTGATAGCGGGGGCAGCACAGATACGCAGTATTTT. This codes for CAISDSGGSTDTQYF.

CDR3 in amino acids: CASSVSGTSYEQYF. CDR3 nucleotide sequence: TGTGCCAGCAGTGTTAGCGGGACCTCCTACGAGCAGTACTTC. The chain joins TRBV2 to TRBJ2-7; 8 nucleotides line up with TRBD2. J was trimmed by 0 bases and V by 4 bases; bases with no gene match: 2. The germline V gene has CDR1 SNHLY and CDR2 FYNNEI. The CDR3 runs to 14 residues. The whole variable domain, remainder taken from reference TRBV2 and TRBJ2-7, is EPEVTQTPSHQVTQMGQEVILRCVPISNHLYFYWYRQILGQKVEFLVSFYNNEISEKSEIFDDQFSVERPDGSNFTLKIRSTKLEDSAMYFCASSVSGTSYEQYFGPGTRLTVT.

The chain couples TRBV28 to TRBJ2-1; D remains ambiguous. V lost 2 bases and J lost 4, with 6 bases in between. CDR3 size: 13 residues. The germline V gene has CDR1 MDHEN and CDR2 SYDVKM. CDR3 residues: CASSLTDYNEQFF. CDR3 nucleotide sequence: TGTGCCAGCAGTTTAACGGATTACAATGAGCAGTTCTTC.

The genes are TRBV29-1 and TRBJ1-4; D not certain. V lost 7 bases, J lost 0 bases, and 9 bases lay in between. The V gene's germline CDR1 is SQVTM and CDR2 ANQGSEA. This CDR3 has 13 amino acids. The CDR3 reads CSAHDATNEKLFF. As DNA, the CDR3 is TGCAGCGCCCATGACGCAACTAATGAAAAACTGTTTTTT.

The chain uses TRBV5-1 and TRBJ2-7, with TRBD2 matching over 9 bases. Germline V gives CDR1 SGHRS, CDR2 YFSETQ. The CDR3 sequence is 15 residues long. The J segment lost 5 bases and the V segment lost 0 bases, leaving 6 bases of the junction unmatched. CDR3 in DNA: TGCGCCAGCAGCTTGGAGCGGGGGGCCACTAACGAGCAGTACTTC. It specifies CASSLERGATNEQYF.

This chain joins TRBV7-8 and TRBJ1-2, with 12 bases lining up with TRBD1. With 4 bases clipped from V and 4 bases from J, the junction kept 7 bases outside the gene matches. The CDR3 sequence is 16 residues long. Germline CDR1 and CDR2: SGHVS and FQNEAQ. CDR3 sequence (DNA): TGTGCCAGCAGCTGGGGGGACAGGGGGCTTTCCTATGGCTACACCTTC. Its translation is CASSWGDRGLSYGYTF.

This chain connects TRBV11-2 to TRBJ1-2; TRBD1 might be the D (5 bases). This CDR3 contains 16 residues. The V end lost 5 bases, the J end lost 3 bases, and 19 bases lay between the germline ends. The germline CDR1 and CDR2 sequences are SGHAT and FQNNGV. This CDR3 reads CASSPSGAPRDYGYTF. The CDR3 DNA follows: TGTGCCAGCAGCCCATCCGGGGCACCCAGAGACTATGGCTACACCTTC.

For the CDR3, the DNA is TGCAGCGTTGGGTCTAGCGGGATTCCCGAGCAGTACTTC. Residues: CSVGSSGIPEQYF. The chain recombines TRBV29-1 with TRBJ2-7; 9 nucleotides agree with TRBD2. Germline V CDR1 and CDR2: SQVTM, ANQGSEA. The CDR3 runs to 13 residues. The J segment lost 6 bases and the V segment lost 4 bases, leaving 7 bases of the junction unmatched.

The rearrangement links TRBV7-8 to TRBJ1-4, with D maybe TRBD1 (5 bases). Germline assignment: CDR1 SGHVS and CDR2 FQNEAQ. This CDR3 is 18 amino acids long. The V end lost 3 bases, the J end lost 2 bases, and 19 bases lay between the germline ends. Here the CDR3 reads CASSLLGPGGRTNEKLFF. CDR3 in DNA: TGTGCCAGCAGCTTGCTCGGTCCCGGGGGTAGGACTAATGAAAAACTGTTTTTT.

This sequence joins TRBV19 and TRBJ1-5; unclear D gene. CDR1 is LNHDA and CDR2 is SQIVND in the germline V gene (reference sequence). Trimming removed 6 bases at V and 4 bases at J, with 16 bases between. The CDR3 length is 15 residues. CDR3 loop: CASSPPPLLNQPQHF. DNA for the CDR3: TGTGCCAGTAGCCCACCCCCACTGCTGAATCAGCCCCAGCATTTT.

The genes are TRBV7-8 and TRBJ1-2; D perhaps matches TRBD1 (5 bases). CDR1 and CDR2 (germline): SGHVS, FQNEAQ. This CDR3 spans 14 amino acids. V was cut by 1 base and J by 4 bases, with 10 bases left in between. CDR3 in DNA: TGTGCCAGCAGCTTAGGGGGCGCGGGCTATGGCTACACCTTC. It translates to CASSLGGAGYGYTF.

The DNA for the CDR3 is TGTGCCAGCGCCCTGGGGGGGCAGGCAGATACGCAGTATTTT. Encoded protein: CASALGGQADTQYF. The chain has TRBV18 and TRBJ2-3; D possibly corresponds to TRBD2 (7 bases). V was trimmed by 8 bases and J by 4 bases, leaving 16 bases between them. Germline V CDR1 and CDR2: KGHSH, LQKENI. There are 14 residues in the CDR3.